Sequencing of this T cell receptor (beta chain) was carried out in a study of T-cell memory formation after mild COVID-19. Overall study context: The TCR clusters were mostly specific to one donor. Study-wide results and limits: Clones contracting across day 15 to 85 had a balanced CD4/CD8 profile; later expanding clones leaned CD4+. Detection of some responders pre-infection suggested pre-existing cross-reactive memory T cells participated.

CDR1 and CDR2 (germline): WNHNN, SYGVQD (reference sequence). V lost 6 bases and J lost 11, with 14 bases in between. There are 12 residues in the CDR3. Details on this clonotype: Its antigen is not known.

The authors produced TCR alpha and TCR beta cDNA libraries with sample barcodes and UMIs by 5'RACE using constant-segment primers. MiXCR was run by TCRdb on the 5' RACE reads, yielding one entry per CDR3 protein. The sample lists 100,000 to 150,000 distinct CDR3 sequences, 15% to 20% occurring once. What was sequenced was PBMCs or a T cell subset sorted from them (not recorded which). This clonotype was obtained from a young man who had mild COVID-19 (a few samples of this study predate the infection). Cell type and time point are not known. The chain employs TRBV10-1 and TRBJ2-1; D possibly corresponds to TRBD1 (6 bases). CDR3 in amino acids: CASSPGTGKQFF. The CDR3 DNA reads TGCGCCAGCAGCCCTGGCACAGGGAAGCAGTTCTTC.